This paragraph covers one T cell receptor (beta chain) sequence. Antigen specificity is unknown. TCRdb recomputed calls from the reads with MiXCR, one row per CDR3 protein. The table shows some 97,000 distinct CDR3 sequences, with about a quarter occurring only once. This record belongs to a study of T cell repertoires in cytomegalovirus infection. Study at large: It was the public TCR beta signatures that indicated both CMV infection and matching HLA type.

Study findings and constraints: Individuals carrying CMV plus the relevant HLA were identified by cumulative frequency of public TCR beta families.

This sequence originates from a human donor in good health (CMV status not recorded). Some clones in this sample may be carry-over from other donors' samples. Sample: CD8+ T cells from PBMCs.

The CDR3 is CASSPSWGRETQYF. The CDR3 DNA is TGTGCCAGCAGTCCCTCGTGGGGGAGGGAGACCCAGTACTTC. The chain uses TRBV27 and TRBJ2-5; TRBD2 might be the D (6 bases). Germline-derived CDR1 and CDR2 are MNHEY and SMNVEV (reference sequence). Trimming stripped 5 bases from V and 5 bases from J, with 15 bases between. The CDR3 is 14 residues long.